This T cell receptor (beta chain) was captured in a study of blood T cells in healthy people across ages. This clonotype has more than one count but fewer than ten. V shed 5 bases and J 10 bases; nucleotides not matched to a gene: 5. Per the germline V gene, CDR1 is DFQATT and CDR2 is SNEGSKA (reference sequence). The CDR3 has 11 residues. Alongside a J-beta primer mix, a sample-barcoded 5' primer served in a second PCR lasting about 7 to 12 cycles. TCRdb called the 5' RACE reads again in MiXCR, with one record for every CDR3 protein. The data show more than 1.4 million distinct CDR3 sequences, with 42% seen just once and approximately 7.9% held by the top ten.

The sequence was collected from a woman aged 18-35 years in good health. The sequenced sample consisted of blood. The chain couples TRBV20-1 to TRBJ2-1, with 7 bases fitting TRBD1. CDR3 loop: CSAPVGGEQFF. The DNA for the CDR3 is TGCAGTGCTCCCGTAGGGGGCGAGCAGTTCTTC.